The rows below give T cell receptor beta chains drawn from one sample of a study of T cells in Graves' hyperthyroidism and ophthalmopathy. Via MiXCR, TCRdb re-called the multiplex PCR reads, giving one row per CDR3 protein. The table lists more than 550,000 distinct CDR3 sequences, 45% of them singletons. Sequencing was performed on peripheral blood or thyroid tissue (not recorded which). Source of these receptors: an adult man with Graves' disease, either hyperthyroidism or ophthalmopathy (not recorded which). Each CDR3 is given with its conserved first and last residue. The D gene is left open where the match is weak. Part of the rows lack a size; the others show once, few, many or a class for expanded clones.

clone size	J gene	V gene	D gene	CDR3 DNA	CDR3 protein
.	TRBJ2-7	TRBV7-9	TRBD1	TGTGCCAGCAGTGAGCGCAGGGGGTCCTACGAGCAGTACTTC	CASSERRGSYEQYF
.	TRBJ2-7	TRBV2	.	TGTGCCACCTCATTGGACAGAACCTACGAGCAGTACTTC	CATSLDRTYEQYF
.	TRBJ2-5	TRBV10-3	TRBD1	TGTGCCACTCGGACAGGGACTCGCCAAGAGACCCAGTACTTC	CATRTGTRQETQYF
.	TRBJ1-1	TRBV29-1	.	TGCAGCGTCCAGGGGTCGGGGACGAACACTGAAGCTTTCTTT	CSVQGSGTNTEAFF
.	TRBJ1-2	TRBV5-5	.	TGTGCCAGCAGCTTGGGCGGGACCCGAAGCAACTATGGCTACACCTTC	CASSLGGTRSNYGYTF
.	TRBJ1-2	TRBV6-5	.	TGTGCCAGCAGTTACCATCCCGAGAGGGGCTACACCTTC	CASSYHPERGYTF
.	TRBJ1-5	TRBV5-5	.	TGTGCCAGCAGCCCGGAGGGTGAAGTATATAGCAATCAGCCCCAGCATTTT	CASSPEGEVYSNQPQHF
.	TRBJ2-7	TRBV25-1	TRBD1	TGTGCCAGCAGCCACCCACCGGGACAGACCTACGAGCAGTACTTC	CASSHPPGQTYEQYF
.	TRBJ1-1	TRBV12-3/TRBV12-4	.	TGTGCCAGCAGTCATCAGGGAACGATGAACACTGAAGCTTTCTTT	CASSHQGTMNTEAFF
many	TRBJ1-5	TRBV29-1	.	TGCAGCGCAGCGGACGGCGGGGATCAGCCCCAGCATTTT	CSAADGGDQPQHF
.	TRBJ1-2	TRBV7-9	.	TGCGCCAGCAGCTTGGATCCGCAGAATAACTATGGCTACACCTTC	CASSLDPQNNYGYTF
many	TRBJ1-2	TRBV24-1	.	TGTGCCACCCAGGGGCATAACTATGGCTACACCTTC	CATQGHNYGYTF
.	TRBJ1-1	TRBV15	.	TGTGCCACCAGTAGATCCACTGGGGGGAGCACTGAAGCTTTCTTT	CATSRSTGGSTEAFF
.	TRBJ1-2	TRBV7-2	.	TGTGCCAGCAGCCCTTCCCCAGGGACTGGCTACACCTTC	CASSPSPGTGYTF
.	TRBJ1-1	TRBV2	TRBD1	TGTGCCAGCAGATCAAACAGGGGGAACACTGAAGCTTTCTTT	CASRSNRGNTEAFF
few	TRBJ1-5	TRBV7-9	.	TGTGCCAGCAGCTTAGGGGGGGCCTCGCCCCAGCATTTT	CASSLGGASPQHF
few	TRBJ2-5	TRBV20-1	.	TGCAGTGCTAGAGAACCTAGGCCGGAAGAGACCCAGTACTTC	CSAREPRPEETQYF
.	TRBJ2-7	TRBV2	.	TGTGCCAGCAGTGAAGGGTTGGCAGGGGCCTTACGGTACTTC	CASSEGLAGALRYF
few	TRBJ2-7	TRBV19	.	TGTGCCAGTAGTCCGGGCATGGGCTACGAGCAGTACTTC	CASSPGMGYEQYF
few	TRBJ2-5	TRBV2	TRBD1	TGTGCCAGCAGTCCAACAGGGGCTGGAGAGACCCAGTACTTC	CASSPTGAGETQYF
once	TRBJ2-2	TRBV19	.	TGTGCCAGTAGTATAGGCCCCACTAGAGCGAACACCGGGGAGCTGTTTTTT	CASSIGPTRANTGELFF
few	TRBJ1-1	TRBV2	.	TGTGCCAGCGTAATCGGGCACTTGAACACTGAAGCTTTCTTT	CASVIGHLNTEAFF
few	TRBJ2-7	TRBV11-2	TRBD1	TGTGCCAGCAGCTTAACCGGGACAGGGGTTCTCTTC	CASSLTGTGVLF
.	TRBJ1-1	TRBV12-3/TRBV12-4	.	TGTGCCAGCAGTTTAGCGTGGGGGAACACTGAAGCTTTCTTT	CASSLAWGNTEAFF
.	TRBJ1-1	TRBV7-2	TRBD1	TGTGCCAGCAGCGCCTCAGGGGGACGGCAGAACACTGAAGCTTTCTTT	CASSASGGRQNTEAFF
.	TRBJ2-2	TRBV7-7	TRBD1	TGTGCTAGCAGCCCGGACAGGGGCACCGGGGAGCTGTTTTTT	CASSPDRGTGELFF